The rows below give T cell receptor beta chains drawn from one sample of a study of technical replicates of blood from a few donors. TCRdb's table, derived via immunoSEQ multiplex PCR, lists solely in-frame clones and lacks some. Of about 91,000 clones listed, around 93% are singletons. The sequenced sample was T cells isolated from PBMCs. The receptor set was obtained from a human donor in good health. Each CDR3 is given without its conserved first and last residue.

>TRBV9|TRBJ2-7
ASSVAEGRSYEQY
>TRBV4-1|TRBJ2-1
ASSQYSGPYNEQF
>TRBV10-1|TRBJ2-1
ASSESPKNEQF
>TRBV4-1|TRBJ1-1
ASSQTLGQGGTEAF
>TRBV10-2|TRBJ1-3
ATVTDPGNTIY
>TRBV4-1|TRBJ2-2
ASSQDRRENTGELF
>TRBV30|TRBJ1-4
AWSVGQIRYPV
>TRBV28|TRBJ1-1
ASRLVTENTEAF
>TRBV5-6|TRBJ2-2
ASSPWTAGTGGTGELF
>TRBV29-1|TRBJ2-1
SHASGSQGAHNEQF
>TRBV5-6|TRBJ1-1
ASSLGAGVTEAF
>TRBV27|TRBJ1-4
ASSLYRTTNEKLF
>TRBV2|TRBJ2-1
ASSGGLSPEREQF
>TRBV11-2|TRBJ2-1
ASSLEVIVGLGYNEQF
>TRBV6-5|TRBJ2-5
ASSYSPGGFGETQY
>TRBV11-2|TRBJ2-2
ASSSFLGTGGVGGELF
>TRBV25-1|TRBJ1-1
ASTTGTENTEAF
>TRBV11-3|TRBJ1-4
ASSLKGRGEKLF
>TRBV2|TRBJ2-7
ASGTSSYEQY
>TRBV9|TRBJ2-1
ASSVGVATRNEQF
>TRBV18|TRBJ2-7
ASSPGGDEQY
>TRBV19|TRBJ1-2
ASSISSGANYGYT
>TRBV11-3|TRBJ2-2
ASSPPGGLF
>TRBV28|TRBJ1-2
ASTPPVGREGGYT
>TRBV5-1|TRBJ2-7
ASSLTGLDYVDEQY
>TRBV29-1|TRBJ2-3
SVSPGLSTDTQY
>TRBV15|TRBJ1-5
ATSRERQDQPQH
>TRBV19|TRBJ2-2
ASSSRTGELF
>TRBV19|TRBJ2-1
ASSTSPPGNNEQF
>TRBV28|TRBJ1-5
ASSPGHLSNQPQH
>TRBV9|TRBJ2-3
ASSVLAGVTDTQY